Reported below is one TCR beta chain. Germline V lookup: CDR1 SGHRS, CDR2 YFSETQ. The germline V and J ends were trimmed by 3 bases and 1 base, with 14 bases remaining between them. The CDR3 sequence is 16 residues long. TCRdb's table, derived via immunoSEQ multiplex PCR, lists solely in-frame clones and lacks some. The sample includes 30,000 or so clones, about 70% of them seen just once. This record belongs to a study of blood T cell repertoires in COVID-19. The genes are TRBV5-1 and TRBJ2-4, with D perhaps TRBD2 (5 bases). Sequencing used peripheral blood. The source is a human donor in a cohort sampled during active COVID-19. In DNA, the CDR3 is TGCGCCAGCAGCTACGGGGTAGCGAGGGCCAAAAACATTCAGTACTTC. It yields the protein CASSYGVARAKNIQYF.